What follows are 11 T cell receptor beta chains derived from one specimen sequenced in a study of cytomegalovirus exposure and HLA in healthy donors. Primers: 60 Vbeta forward and 13 Jbeta reverse. Profiling relied on immunoSEQ multiplex PCR, and the TCRdb table lists in-frame clones only, not all of them. The sample holds around 65,000 clones, 85% to 90% seen once. Sequenced: PBMCs. Receptor source: a female donor in good health and CMV-seronegative.

This clone is a singleton in its sample. The chain recombines TRBV9 with TRBJ2-7, with D perhaps TRBD2 (6 bases). This CDR3 contains 16 residues. Trimming cost V 0 bases and J 6 bases, with 19 bases left between them. Germline CDR1 SGDLS, CDR2 YYNGEE. CDR3 in DNA: TGTGCCAGCAGCGTAGAGGGGCCGGGGGATACTACCGAGCAGTACTTC. Protein: CASSVEGPGDTTEQYF.

The chain couples TRBV7-2 to TRBJ2-1, with 7 bases lining up with TRBD2. CDR1 and CDR2 (germline): SGHTA, FQGNSA. This CDR3 spans 16 amino acids. V shed 1 base, J shed 8 bases, and the junction held 11 bases outside the gene matches. CDR3 bases: TGTGCCAGCAGCTTAGACCCTGGCGGGAGAGGCTATGAGCAGTTCTTC. Its translation is CASSLDPGGRGYEQFF.

The J gene is TRBJ2-5, the V gene TRBV29-1; 7 bases map to TRBD1. The V segment lost 7 bases and the J segment 4 bases; nucleotides outside the gene matches: 9. Germline V gene data show CDR1 as SQVTM and CDR2 as ANQGSEA. CDR3 size: 13 residues. The CDR3 sequence: CSGEQGFGETQYF. The CDR3 DNA reads as TGCAGCGGCGAACAGGGGTTCGGAGAGACCCAGTACTTC.

This chain uses TRBV5-4 with TRBJ2-2; 9 nucleotides line up with TRBD1. CDR1 SGHNT and CDR2 YYREEE come from the germline V gene (reference sequence). This CDR3 comprises 15 residues. V dropped 4 bases and J dropped 4; count of bases not matched to a gene: 5. CDR3 coding DNA: TGTGCCAGCAGCCGGACAGGGGAGGGCACCGGGGAGCTGTTTTTT. Translated: CASSRTGEGTGELFF.

The chain has TRBV5-1 and TRBJ1-2, with TRBD1 identical over 11 bases. Per germline, CDR1 SGHRS and CDR2 YFSETQ. Unmatched junction bases numbered 3, after V lost 5 bases and J lost 6 bases. This CDR3 has 13 amino acids. The CDR3 sequence: CASRGTGGDGYTF. The CDR3 bases are TGCGCCAGCAGGGGGACAGGGGGTGATGGCTACACCTTC.

The chain is built from TRBV6-5 and TRBJ1-2; the match to TRBD1 covers 12 bases. The CDR3 extends over 15 amino acids. Per the germline V gene, CDR1 is MNHEY and CDR2 is SVGAGI. V lost 2 bases to trimming and J lost 5 bases; unmatched junction nucleotides: 3. The CDR3 loop reads CASSYGGQGAYGYTF. Here the CDR3 DNA reads TGTGCCAGCAGTTACGGGGGACAGGGGGCATATGGCTACACCTTC.

CDR3 DNA: TGTGCCAGTGCCCCGGGACAGAGTGCCGAGCAGTACTTC. Translated, it gives CASAPGQSAEQYF. V and J are TRBV7-9 and TRBJ2-7; 7 bases are a match to TRBD1. CDR1 and CDR2 from the germline V gene are SEHNR and FQNEAQ (reference sequence). J lost 6 bases, V lost 9 bases, and 11 bases had no gene match. There are 13 residues in the CDR3.

The J gene is TRBJ1-5, the V gene TRBV5-6; a possible D gene is TRBD1 (6 bases). V was shortened by 4 bases and J by 7 bases, with 15 bases between the two germline ends. Per germline, CDR1 SGHDT and CDR2 YYEEEE. The CDR3 runs to 14 residues. In DNA form, the CDR3 reads TGTGCCAGCAGCCCGGGGGGGGGCAGGCAGCCCCAGCATTTT. This gives the protein CASSPGGGRQPQHF. The variable domain in full, completed from reference TRBV5-6 and TRBJ1-5, reads DAGVTQSPTHLIKTRGQQVTLRCSPKSGHDTVSWYQQALGQGPQFIFQYYEEEERQRGNFPDRFSGHQFPNYSSELNVNALLLGDSALYLCASSPGGGRQPQHFGDGTRLSIL.

The genes are TRBV4-2 and TRBJ2-6, with a possible D match to TRBD1 (6 bases). CDR3 length: 18 amino acids. V lost 4 bases and J lost 0, with 16 bases in between. Germline V CDR1 and CDR2: LGHNA, YNFKEQ. The CDR3 bases are TGTGCCAGCAGCCGCCGGGACACGAGAAGCTCTGGGGCCAACGTCCTGACTTTC. Protein: CASSRRDTRSSGANVLTF.

The V call is TRBV10-3, the J call TRBJ2-1, with 7 bases fitting TRBD1. Losses at the gene ends were 6 bases for V and 4 bases for J; bases not matched to a gene: 3. Germline V lookup: CDR1 ENHRY, CDR2 SYGVKD. The CDR3 totals 13 residues. CDR3 amino acids: CAIRTGSYNEQFF. The DNA for the CDR3 is TGTGCCATCAGGACAGGGTCTTACAATGAGCAGTTCTTC.

The V gene is TRBV2, the J gene TRBJ2-1; 7 bases are shared with TRBD2. The germline V gene encodes CDR1 SNHLY and CDR2 FYNNEI. The CDR3 is 15 residues long. The ends lost 3 bases at V and 5 bases at J; junction bases unmatched: 7. The CDR3 here is CASSDWRERDNEQFF. The CDR3 DNA sequence: TGTGCCAGCAGTGACTGGCGGGAGAGAGACAATGAGCAGTTCTTC. Full variable domain (outside the CDR3, taken from reference TRBV2 and TRBJ2-1): EPEVTQTPSHQVTQMGQEVILRCVPISNHLYFYWYRQILGQKVEFLVSFYNNEISEKSEIFDDQFSVERPDGSNFTLKIRSTKLEDSAMYFCASSDWRERDNEQFFGPGTRLTVL.